The present entry profiles one TCR beta chain with its context. Its specificity is unknown. Germline V CDR1 and CDR2: MNHEY, SMNVEV (reference sequence). Germline trimming cut 6 bases from V and 4 bases from J; bases unmatched to any gene: 2. CDR3 length: 14 residues. This specimen comes from a study of OX40 agonist ivuxolimab in advanced cancers. General study results and limits: The antigens recognized by the expanded peripheral T cells, that is their antigen specificity, were not determined. On average, CD8+ T cells showed a greater number of expanded clones than CD4+.

Sequenced by immunoSEQ multiplex PCR; TCRdb stores in-frame clones only, minus some. The profile shows 70,000 to 85,000 clones, 75% to 95% of them singletons. The origin of this receptor is an adult with an advanced solid tumor such as melanoma, head and neck, liver or kidney cancer. V usage is TRBV27 and J usage is TRBJ2-1, with 11 positions matching TRBD2. The material sequenced was CD4+ or CD8+ T cells sorted from blood, taken in a trial of the OX40 agonist ivuxolimab. CDR3 loop: CASRLAGGYNEQFF. CDR3 DNA sequence: TGTGCCAGCAGGCTAGCGGGAGGTTACAATGAGCAGTTCTTC.